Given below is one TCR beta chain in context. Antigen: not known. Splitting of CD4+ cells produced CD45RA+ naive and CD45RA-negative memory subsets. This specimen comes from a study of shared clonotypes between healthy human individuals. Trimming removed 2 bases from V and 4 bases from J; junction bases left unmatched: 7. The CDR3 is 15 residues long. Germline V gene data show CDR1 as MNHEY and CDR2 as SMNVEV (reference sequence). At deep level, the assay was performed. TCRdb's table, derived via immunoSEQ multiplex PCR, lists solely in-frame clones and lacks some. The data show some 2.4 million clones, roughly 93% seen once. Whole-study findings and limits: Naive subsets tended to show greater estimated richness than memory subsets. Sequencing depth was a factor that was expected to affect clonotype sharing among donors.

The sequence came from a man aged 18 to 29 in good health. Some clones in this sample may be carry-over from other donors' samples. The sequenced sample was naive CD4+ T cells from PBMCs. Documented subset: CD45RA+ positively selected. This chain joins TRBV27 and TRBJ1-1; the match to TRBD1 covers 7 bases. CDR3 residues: CASSLIARGSTEAFF. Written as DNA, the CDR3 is TGTGCCAGCAGTTTAATAGCCAGGGGGTCCACTGAAGCTTTCTTT.